These T cell receptor beta chains were read from a single sample in a study of regulatory T cells in long-lasting Graves disease. TCRdb re-derived calls from the multiplex PCR reads in MiXCR, one entry per CDR3 protein. The table has roughly 430,000 distinct CDR3 sequences, around 23% seen once. Sample: peripheral blood mononuclear cells (PBMCs), taken when the disease was refractory, from a patient treated with antithyroid drugs. The receptors shown here come from a female donor with Graves disease. Each CDR3 is given with its conserved first and last residue. The D gene is left open where the match is weak. Clone size appears in some rows only: once, few, many, or a class for an expanded clone.

v_gene	abundance	j_gene	d_gene	CDR3aa	CDR3nt
TRBV20-1	few	TRBJ2-3	TRBD1	CSASDRDGYTQYF	TGCAGTGCTTCGGACAGGGACGGGTATACGCAGTATTTT
TRBV20-1	few	TRBJ2-5	TRBD2	CSARPLAGETQYF	TGCAGTGCTAGACCCCTAGCGGGAGAGACCCAGTACTTC
TRBV20-1	-	TRBJ1-4	-	CSAARRSVAGRLFF	TGCAGTGCCGCTAGAAGGTCTGTGGCGGGGCGTCTGTTTTTT
TRBV18	many	TRBJ1-2	TRBD1	CASSPDRASGYTF	TGTGCCAGCTCACCGGACAGGGCCTCTGGCTACACCTTC
TRBV6-1	-	TRBJ2-5	TRBD1	CASSNGDSSGVETQYF	TGTGCCAGCAGTAACGGGGACAGTTCGGGCGTAGAGACCCAGTACTTC
TRBV18	-	TRBJ2-2	-	CASSPPGLRAGELFF	TGTGCCAGCTCGCCCCCCGGGCTAAGGGCCGGGGAGCTGTTTTTT
TRBV20-1	-	TRBJ1-1	-	CSARDGSRDGTEAFF	TGCAGTGCTAGAGATGGGAGCAGGGATGGCACTGAAGCTTTCTTT
TRBV2	once	TRBJ1-1	-	CASSAQPNTEAFF	TGTGCCAGCAGTGCTCAGCCAAACACTGAAGCTTTCTTT
TRBV28	-	TRBJ1-5	TRBD1	CASRPGTGGYQPQHF	TGTGCCAGCAGGCCAGGGACAGGGGGTTATCAGCCCCAGCATTTT
TRBV20-1	many	TRBJ2-7	-	CSARDGSGLLFSYEQYF	TGCAGTGCTAGAGATGGGAGCGGGCTCCTTTTTTCCTACGAGCAGTACTTC
TRBV28	few	TRBJ2-3	TRBD2	CASSKREGYYITQYF	TGTGCCAGCAGTAAGCGGGAGGGGTACTACATTACGCAGTATTTT